A selection of T cell receptor beta chains follows, all from one sample in a study of blood T cell repertoires in COVID-19. The assay was immunoSEQ multiplex PCR, and TCRdb's table has in-frame clones only and misses some. The data contain 300,000 to 350,000 clones, approximately 89% of them singletons. The specimen was peripheral blood. The origin of the receptors is a woman aged 55-69 years with COVID-19, enrolled during active disease. The CDR3 runs from the conserved cysteine through the conserved F or W. The order of the fields is clone size, D gene, V gene, J gene, CDR3 DNA, CDR3 protein. The D gene is left open where the match is weak. Some rows mark clone size as missing; the rest say once, few, many or name a class of expanded clone.

>once|NA|TRBV27|TRBJ2-2
TGTGCCAGCAGTTTCTCCCGACCCCAGGACGGGGAGCTGTTTTTT
CASSFSRPQDGELFF
>NA|NA|TRBV6-5|TRBJ1-3
TGTGCCAGCAGTTACCAGGGCAACTCTGGAAACACCATATATTTT
CASSYQGNSGNTIYF
>NA|NA|TRBV28|TRBJ2-7
TGTGCCAGCAGTTACGGCCCAGGGATTCACGAGCAGTACTTC
CASSYGPGIHEQYF
>NA|TRBD1|TRBV19|TRBJ1-2
TGTGCCAGTAGTGTAGGGACAGTCGGGTATGGCTACACCTTC
CASSVGTVGYGYTF
>NA|NA|TRBV27|TRBJ2-3
TGTGCCAGCAGTCCCTCTCTTGGGGGCCAGGAAGATACGCAGTATTTT
CASSPSLGGQEDTQYF
>NA|TRBD1|TRBV27|TRBJ1-2
TGTGCCAGCAGTTTAGGGACAGGGTATGGCTACACCTTC
CASSLGTGYGYTF
>few|NA|TRBV2|TRBJ1-1
TGTGCCAGCCTACTGGACACTGAAGCTTTCTTT
CASLLDTEAFF
>NA|NA|TRBV7-9|TRBJ1-4
TGTGCCAGCAGCAAATACGAGGATGAAAAACTGTTTTTT
CASSKYEDEKLFF
>NA|NA|TRBV10-3|TRBJ2-5
TGTGCCATCAGTGAACAGGCCAGGGAGACCCAGTACTTC
CAISEQARETQYF
>NA|TRBD1|TRBV7-3|TRBJ1-6
TGTGCCAGCAGCGCAAGGGACAGTAATTCACCCCTCCACTTT
CASSARDSNSPLHF
>NA|NA|TRBV7-9|TRBJ1-3
TGTGCCAGCAGCTTGGAGGGCGTGGGAAACACCATATATTTT
CASSLEGVGNTIYF
>NA|TRBD1|TRBV2|TRBJ1-2
TGTGCCAGCAGTCCCGGACAGGCAGATGGCTACACCTTC
CASSPGQADGYTF
>few|TRBD2|TRBV7-8|TRBJ2-7
TGTGCCAGCAGCTTCGGAGCGGGGCTTTACGAGCAGTACTTC
CASSFGAGLYEQYF
>NA|NA|TRBV5-1|TRBJ1-3
TGCGCCAGCAGCTTGGCCGCCCAGGCATTCTCTGGAAACACCATATATTTT
CASSLAAQAFSGNTIYF
>NA|NA|TRBV12-3/TRBV12-4|TRBJ1-2
TGTGCCAGCAGTTCCGGCTATGGCTACACCTTC
CASSSGYGYTF
>NA|TRBD1|TRBV6-5|TRBJ1-2
TGTGCCAGCAGTTCCGACAGGGACTATGGCTACACCTTC
CASSSDRDYGYTF
>NA|NA|TRBV5-5|TRBJ1-2
TGTGCCAGCACCTCCAGAGCAGACCCACTAGCTAACTATGGCTACACCTTC
CASTSRADPLANYGYTF
>NA|NA|TRBV29-1|TRBJ2-2
TGCAGCGTTGAAATACAGGGTACGGACACCGGGGAGCTGTTTTTT
CSVEIQGTDTGELFF
>NA|NA|TRBV2|TRBJ2-6
TGTGCCAGCAACACCCCCGGCGGTTCTGGGGCCAACGTCCTGACTTTC
CASNTPGGSGANVLTF
>NA|NA|TRBV15|TRBJ1-1
TGTGCCACCAGCAGAGGGGGGGGTGGTGGGAACACTGAAGCTTTCTTT
CATSRGGGGGNTEAFF
>NA|TRBD1|TRBV7-9|TRBJ2-1
TGTGCCAGCAGCTTTATGACAGGGGGCCGCGGCAATGAGCAGTTCTTC
CASSFMTGGRGNEQFF
>NA|NA|TRBV4-1|TRBJ1-2
TGCGCCAGCAGCCAACCCCGGTCCTATGGCTACACCTTC
CASSQPRSYGYTF
>NA|NA|TRBV6-5|TRBJ1-3
TGTGCCAGCAGCGCCGCGGGAAACACCATATATTTT
CASSAAGNTIYF
>NA|TRBD1|TRBV19|TRBJ1-2
TGTGCCAGTAGAGCCCCGGGACAGGGGAGGGATGGCTACACCTTC
CASRAPGQGRDGYTF
>NA|NA|TRBV6-5|TRBJ2-3
TGTGCCAGCAGTTACTCGGCCGGGATGGCGCAGTATTTT
CASSYSAGMAQYF
>NA|TRBD1|TRBV24-1|TRBJ1-1
TGTGCCAACGCCGGGACAGGGGGCCAAAACACTGAAGCTTTCTTT
CANAGTGGQNTEAFF
>NA|TRBD1|TRBV5-1|TRBJ1-2
TGCGCCAGCGGCCCCGGGACAGGGGTATATGGCTACACCTTC
CASGPGTGVYGYTF
>NA|NA|TRBV7-9|TRBJ1-6
TGTGCCAGCAGCTTATCGGGGAATGCGAATTCACCCCTCCACTTT
CASSLSGNANSPLHF
>NA|NA|TRBV4-2|TRBJ1-4
TGTGCCAGCAGCCAACCGGGAGGAGCAACTAATGAAAAACTGTTTTTT
CASSQPGGATNEKLFF
>NA|TRBD2|TRBV7-7|TRBJ2-3
TGTGCTAGCAGCTTATCGGGGGGACCCACAGATACGCAGTATTTT
CASSLSGGPTDTQYF
>NA|NA|TRBV6-6|TRBJ2-3
TGTGCCACCCTCCTTCGCGGGGCAGATACGCAGTATTTT
CATLLRGADTQYF
>few|NA|TRBV20-1|TRBJ2-1
TGCAGAGTAAGGGGAAATGAGCAGTTCTTC
CRVRGNEQFF
>NA|TRBD2|TRBV5-1|TRBJ2-3
TGCGCCAGCAGCTTGGTGGCTCTGGGTAGCGGGGGTGTAGGAGATACGCAGTATTTT
CASSLVALGSGGVGDTQYF
>NA|NA|TRBV5-1|TRBJ1-1
TGCGCCAGCAGCTTGGCCGCGACTATGAACACTGAAGCTTTCTTT
CASSLAATMNTEAFF
>NA|TRBD1|TRBV5-1|TRBJ1-2
TGCGCCAGCAGCCTAGGATCCGGGACAGGGTATGGCTACACCTTC
CASSLGSGTGYGYTF
>NA|NA|TRBV7-9|TRBJ1-1
TGTGCCAGCAGCCTAACCCCCACTATGAACACTGAAGCTTTCTTT
CASSLTPTMNTEAFF
>NA|TRBD1|TRBV4-2|TRBJ1-2
TGTGCCAGCAGCCAAGAGGGACAGGGCGACTATGGCTACACCTTC
CASSQEGQGDYGYTF
>NA|TRBD1|TRBV9|TRBJ1-2
TGTGCCAGCAGCGGAAGACAGGGGCGGGATGGCTACACCTTC
CASSGRQGRDGYTF
>NA|TRBD2|TRBV11-2|TRBJ2-1
TGTGCCAGCAGCCGAACTAGCGGGGTATACAATGAGCAGTTCTTC
CASSRTSGVYNEQFF
>NA|TRBD1|TRBV19|TRBJ1-6
TGTGCCAGTGGGACAGGGGGTCAATCACCCCTCCACTTT
CASGTGGQSPLHF
>NA|TRBD1|TRBV30|TRBJ1-6
TGTGCCTGGACCGGCCAGGGGGTTTCACCCCTCCACTTT
CAWTGQGVSPLHF
>NA|NA|TRBV11-2|TRBJ2-1
TGTGCCAGCAGCTTTTACCGCGGGGAGAGCTACAATGAGCAGTTCTTC
CASSFYRGESYNEQFF
>NA|TRBD2|TRBV5-1|TRBJ2-1
TGCGCCAGCAGCTTGGGTCCGGGGGGGCCAGACAATGAGCAGTTCTTC
CASSLGPGGPDNEQFF
>NA|TRBD1|TRBV18|TRBJ1-5
TGTGCCAGCTCACCTGGACAGGGGGTTCAGCCCCAGCATTTT
CASSPGQGVQPQHF
>once|TRBD1|TRBV27|TRBJ2-2
TGTGCCAGCAGACGGCAAGGACAGGGGAACACCGGGGAGCTGTTTTTT
CASRRQGQGNTGELFF
>NA|TRBD1|TRBV28|TRBJ1-1
TGTGCCAGCAACGTGGGTGGGGGGACAGGTGGTTTTGTGGCTTTCTTT
CASNVGGGTGGFVAFF
>NA|TRBD1|TRBV5-5|TRBJ1-1
TGTGCCAGCAGCTCAAGACAGGGGTCGGGGAACACTGAAGCTTTCTTT
CASSSRQGSGNTEAFF
>NA|TRBD1|TRBV20-1|TRBJ1-6
TGCAGTACGACAGGGAAATCACCCCTCCACTTT
CSTTGKSPLHF
>NA|NA|TRBV6-5|TRBJ2-2
TGTGCCAGCAGTCCAACAGGGAACGCCGGGGAGCTGTTTTTT
CASSPTGNAGELFF